This TCR beta chain was captured by sequencing in a study of T cells in localized non-small cell lung cancer. Germline CDR1 MNHGY, CDR2 SAAAGT. With 6 bases clipped from V and 5 bases from J, the junction kept 2 bases outside the gene matches. This CDR3 spans 13 amino acids. On this clone itself: Its antigen is undetermined.

Broader study findings: Highest T cell clonality was seen in uninvolved adjacent lung, surpassing that measured in tumor. A median of roughly 55 of the top 100 tumor clones appeared in adjacent lung, which was paired and uninvolved. Since sequencing was restricted to only one region of the tumor, intratumor heterogeneity remains a possibility.

Investigators took adjacent lung free of atypia at least 2 cm from the tumor margin. Profiling relied on immunoSEQ multiplex PCR, and the TCRdb table lists in-frame clones only, not all of them. Of several thousand clones detected, around 36% appear once; the ten largest clones hold around 8.4%. The sequence derives from a woman between 40 and 69 years old with stage I lung adenocarcinoma. Sequencing used normal lung tissue next to the tumor, obtained before any cancer treatment. V gene TRBV6-8 combines with J gene TRBJ1-5, with TRBD1 matching 9 bases. The CDR3 nucleotides read TGTGCCAGCAGGGGACAGGGTTATCAGCCCCAGCATTTT. Amino acid sequence: CASRGQGYQPQHF.